This section outlines one T cell receptor (beta chain) sequence together with its context. As yet, its antigen is unknown. Adult Caucasians living in Nashville, Tennessee made up all of the donors. Researchers divided each subset's genomic DNA evenly across several immunoSEQ plates. Assay used: immunoSEQ multiplex PCR; TCRdb lists only in-frame clones, some missing. The sample lists 400,000 to 500,000 clones, less than 80% seen once, with 10% to 15% in the top ten. The CDR3 has 11 residues. Germline V gene sequence: CDR1 SNHLY, CDR2 FYNNEI. The V end was cut by 4 bases, the J end by 10 bases, with 8 bases between. This entry belongs to a study of shared clonotypes between healthy human individuals. Broader study findings: Among donors, sharing of clonotypes was expected to be affected by sequencing depth.

This clonotype was sampled from a woman aged 40-49 years in good health. Some clones in this sample may be carry-over from other donors' samples. The J gene is TRBJ2-1, the V gene TRBV2, with D unresolved. Source material: PBMCs. This CDR3 reads CASSGVYEQFF. Here the CDR3 DNA reads TGTGCCAGCAGTGGCGTGTACGAGCAGTTCTTC.